This TCR beta chain comes out of a study of OX40 agonist ivuxolimab in advanced cancers. With regard to this clone: Its specificity is not known. At one of its ends the junction is not consistent with the germline gene, which may arise from a read error.

Regarding the study as a whole: Dosing at 0.1 to 3.0 mg/kg was accompanied by clonal expansion of CD4+ and CD8+ blood T cells by week 6.

Clones were sequenced by immunoSEQ multiplex PCR, and TCRdb holds only the in-frame ones, with some missing. Among around 46,000 clones listed, 80% to 90% were seen once. CDR1 is MNHEY and CDR2 is SMNVEV in the germline V gene (reference sequence). CDR3 length equals 17 residues. This sequence originates from an adult with an advanced solid tumor such as melanoma, head and neck, liver or kidney cancer. This specimen was CD4+ or CD8+ T cells sorted from blood, taken in a trial of the OX40 agonist ivuxolimab. The chain combines TRBV27 with TRBJ1-2; 7 nucleotides line up with TRBD1. The CDR3 bases are TGTGCCAGCAGTCTGAACTCCCAGACAGGGAACGTCTATAGCTACACCTTC. Its protein product is CASSLNSQTGNVYSYTF.